These T cell receptor beta chains were read from a single sample in a study of OX40 agonist ivuxolimab in advanced cancers. The method was immunoSEQ multiplex PCR; TCRdb's version includes in-frame clones alone and lacks a portion of them. This table holds tens of thousands of clones, approximately 80% found once. Specimen: CD4+ or CD8+ T cells sorted from blood, collected in a trial of the OX40 agonist ivuxolimab. Source of these receptors: an adult with an advanced solid tumor such as melanoma, head and neck, liver or kidney cancer. Both conserved end residues are part of each CDR3. Each record gives: V gene, D gene, CDR3 length, clone size, J gene, CDR3 protein, CDR3 DNA. D genes are given only for firm matches. Only part of the rows carry a size: once, few, many, or a class if the clone is expanded.

TRBV6-1,NA,15,NA,TRBJ1-2,CASSPQGVTNYGYTF,TGTGCCAGCAGCCCCCAGGGAGTCACTAACTATGGCTACACCTTC
TRBV6-1,NA,15,NA,TRBJ1-6,CASSVSGTENSPLHF,TGTGCCAGCAGTGTCTCCGGGACCGAGAATTCACCCCTCCACTTT
TRBV6-5,NA,15,NA,TRBJ1-1,CASSSQYRDKNRAFF,TGTGCCAGCAGTTCCCAATACCGGGACAAAAACCGAGCTTTCTTT
TRBV7-2,TRBD1,18,NA,TRBJ2-7,CASSPLGSGTGVGYEQYF,TGTGCCAGCAGCCCTCTGGGAAGCGGGACAGGGGTAGGGTACGAGCAGTACTTC
TRBV28,NA,12,NA,TRBJ1-5,CASRRPDQPQHF,TGTGCCAGCAGAAGACCCGATCAGCCCCAGCATTTT
TRBV6-1,NA,15,NA,TRBJ1-5,CASSVQGRHNQPQHF,TGTGCCAGCAGCGTTCAGGGTAGGCACAATCAGCCCCAGCATTTT
TRBV5-1,TRBD1,16,NA,TRBJ1-3,CASSQTGGKAGNTIYF,TGCGCCAGCAGCCAAACAGGGGGAAAAGCTGGAAACACCATATATTTT
TRBV28,TRBD1,13,NA,TRBJ2-7,CASRTGGINEQYF,TGTGCCAGCAGGACAGGGGGCATCAACGAGCAGTACTTC
TRBV19,NA,15,once,TRBJ1-6,CASSKGDSYNSPLHF,TGTGCCAGTAGTAAGGGCGACAGCTATAATTCACCCCTCCACTTT
TRBV18,TRBD2,15,NA,TRBJ2-7,CASSPSSGRSGEQYF,TGTGCCAGCTCACCATCCAGCGGGAGGTCGGGCGAGCAGTACTTC
TRBV7-9,NA,13,NA,TRBJ1-5,CASSFRDEQPQHF,TGTGCCAGCAGCTTTCGCGATGAGCAGCCCCAGCATTTT
TRBV28,NA,15,NA,TRBJ1-3,CASSLPRGLGNTIYF,TGTGCCAGCAGTTTACCCCGGGGCCTTGGGAACACCATATATTTT
TRBV30,NA,12,once,TRBJ1-3,CALEAIGNTIYF,TGTGCCCTAGAAGCGATTGGAAACACCATATATTTT
TRBV7-9,NA,19,few,TRBJ1-4,CASSSPHARGQRPNEKLFF,TGTGCCAGCAGCTCGCCACACGCCAGGGGACAACGTCCTAATGAAAAACTGTTTTTT
TRBV6-5,NA,15,NA,TRBJ1-5,CASSPGIWSNQPQHF,TGTGCCAGCAGCCCAGGGATTTGGAGCAATCAGCCCCAGCATTTT
TRBV5-6,NA,16,NA,TRBJ2-3,CASSLASRGATDTQYF,TGTGCCAGCAGCTTGGCCTCGAGGGGCGCCACAGATACGCAGTATTTT
TRBV13,NA,13,NA,TRBJ1-1,CASSPRANTEAFF,TGTGCCAGCAGCCCTCGGGCGAACACTGAAGCTTTCTTT
TRBV5-1,NA,15,NA,TRBJ2-2,CASYSVTPNTGELFF,TGCGCCAGCTATAGCGTTACGCCGAACACCGGGGAGCTGTTTTTT
TRBV6-4,NA,13,NA,TRBJ1-3,CASSRGSGNTIYF,TGTGCCAGCAGCAGGGGAAGTGGAAACACCATATATTTT
TRBV5-1,TRBD1,14,NA,TRBJ2-7,CASSLGQGSYEQYF,TGCGCCAGCAGCTTGGGACAGGGGTCCTACGAGCAGTACTTC
TRBV5-8,NA,11,NA,TRBJ1-2,CASSWGRPETF,TGTGCCAGCAGCTGGGGAAGACCAGAAACCTTC
TRBV2,NA,15,once,TRBJ2-3,CASSALSGGTDTQYF,TGTGCCAGCAGTGCCTTAAGCGGCGGCACAGATACGCAGTATTTT
TRBV7-2,NA,15,NA,TRBJ1-4,CASSLAGTRNEKLFF,TGTGCCAGCAGCTTAGCTGGAACTAGGAATGAAAAACTGTTTTTT
TRBV11-2,NA,17,NA,TRBJ1-6,CASQNRWGSPYNSPLHF,TGTGCCAGCCAAAACCGATGGGGTTCCCCCTATAATTCACCCCTCCACTTT
TRBV19,NA,14,NA,TRBJ2-1,CASNPGYAKSEQFF,TGTGCCAGCAACCCGGGTTACGCCAAAAGTGAGCAGTTCTTC
TRBV11-2,NA,17,once,TRBJ1-4,CASSFYLQSSLNEKLFF,TGTGCCAGCAGCTTCTACCTTCAGTCGTCCTTAAATGAAAAACTGTTTTTT
TRBV6-4,TRBD1,14,NA,TRBJ1-1,CASSQFGTGSEAFF,TGTGCCAGCAGTCAATTCGGGACAGGCTCTGAAGCTTTCTTT
TRBV19,TRBD2,15,NA,TRBJ2-1,CASRTPGLGSNEQFF,TGTGCCAGTAGGACCCCGGGACTAGGTTCAAATGAGCAGTTCTTC
TRBV28,NA,14,NA,TRBJ1-3,CASSSGVVGNTIYF,TGTGCCAGCAGTTCAGGGGTTGTTGGAAACACCATATATTTT
TRBV5-1,TRBD2,15,NA,TRBJ2-1,CASSLGLAGVNEQFF,TGCGCCAGCAGCTTAGGACTAGCGGGAGTGAATGAGCAGTTCTTC